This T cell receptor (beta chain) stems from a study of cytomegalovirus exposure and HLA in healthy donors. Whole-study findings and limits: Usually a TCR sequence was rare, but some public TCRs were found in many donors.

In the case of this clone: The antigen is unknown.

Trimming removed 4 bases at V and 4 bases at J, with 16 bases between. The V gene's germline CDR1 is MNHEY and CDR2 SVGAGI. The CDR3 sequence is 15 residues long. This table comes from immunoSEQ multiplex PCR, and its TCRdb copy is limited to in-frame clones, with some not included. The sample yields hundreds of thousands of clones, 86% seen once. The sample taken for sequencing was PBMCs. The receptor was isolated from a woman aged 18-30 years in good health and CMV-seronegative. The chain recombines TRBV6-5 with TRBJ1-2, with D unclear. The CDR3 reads CASSSTLNFGYGYTF. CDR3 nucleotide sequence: TGTGCCAGCAGTTCAACTCTTAACTTTGGCTATGGCTACACCTTC.